The present entry profiles one T cell receptor beta chain with its context. Its antigen is unknown. Germline V CDR1 and CDR2: MNHEY, SVGEGT. The junction had 3 bases not matched to a gene; V was cut back by 2 bases and J by 4 bases. The CDR3 covers 14 residues. Among the exclusions were patients with other autoimmune diseases, uncontrolled infections, pregnancy or lactation. The data stem from a study of Graves' ophthalmopathy and Graves' hyperthyroidism. Study-level results: Using 13 signatures, a model distinguished ophthalmopathy from stable hyperthyroidism, reaching about 85% sensitivity and 81.08% specificity.

TCR beta CDR3 amplification used RNA transcripts. HTBI-primed first-round RT-PCR preceded second-round multiplex PCR. TCRdb redid the calling of the multiplex PCR reads with MiXCR, one entry per CDR3 protein. The table records about 600,000 distinct CDR3 sequences, less than 45% of them present only once. The chain joins TRBV6-2 or TRBV6-3 to TRBJ2-5, with 8 bases that match TRBD2. Sequencing used peripheral blood or thyroid tissue (not recorded which). This receptor was identified in an adult man with Graves' hyperthyroidism. CDR3 DNA: TGTGCCAGCAGTTACGGCGGGAGGACAGAGACCCAGTACTTC. It is translated as CASSYGGRTETQYF.